This is a list of T cell receptor beta chains from one sample in a study of PD-L1 blockade in urothelial cancer. Repertoires were generated with immunoSEQ multiplex PCR, while TCRdb's copy carries only in-frame clones and drops some. The table includes just over 40,000 clones, 70% to 90% detected once. The sample in question was PBMCs, obtained around atezolizumab (anti-PD-L1) treatment. The receptors were sampled from a man in his 70s with urothelial cancer. CDR3s include the opening cysteine and the closing phenylalanine or tryptophan. Each record gives: V gene, CDR3 protein.

V gene: TRBV6-5
CDR3 protein: CASSYSGTTIQYF

V gene: TRBV19
CDR3 protein: CASSVVGGSLSNEQFF

V gene: TRBV6-6
CDR3 protein: CASSFTGANPSETQYF

V gene: TRBV11-3
CDR3 protein: CASSLRSGAGSETQYF

V gene: TRBV2
CDR3 protein: CASSKATSGETQYF

V gene: TRBV6-1
CDR3 protein: CASRRDSNTGELFF

V gene: TRBV11-2
CDR3 protein: CASRELELGYNEQFF

V gene: TRBV6-1
CDR3 protein: CAILQGAGDTIYF

V gene: TRBV19
CDR3 protein: CASSIGTAEDTIYF

V gene: TRBV5-6
CDR3 protein: CASSLTGTSVPSQYF

V gene: TRBV30
CDR3 protein: CACNVRGLADNEQFF